This T cell receptor beta chain was found in a study of CD8 T cells in ankylosing spondylitis. Study conclusions and caveats: For ankylosing spondylitis blood, a TCR beta motif of eight or nine highly homologous variants appeared characteristic.

From germline, CDR1 is LNHDA and CDR2 SQIVND (reference sequence). The ends lost 6 bases at V and 7 bases at J; junction bases unmatched: 9. This CDR3 comprises 14 residues. Generation of TCR beta libraries employed quantitative 5'-RACE incorporating molecular barcodes. MiXCR was run by TCRdb on the 5' RACE reads, yielding one entry per CDR3 protein. This repertoire shows about 510,000 distinct CDR3 sequences, about 5.4% found once; its top ten account for 3% to 4%. As for this clonotype: Its antigen is still unknown.

The material sequenced was blood, either unsorted or a sorted T cell fraction (not recorded which). The receptor's source is a male donor with ankylosing spondylitis. The rearrangement uses TRBV19 and TRBJ1-5; 7 bases match TRBD1. The CDR3 DNA reads as TGTGCCAGTAGCCTACAGGGGATATCGCAGCCCCAGCATTTT. Protein sequence: CASSLQGISQPQHF. Using reference TRBV19 and TRBJ1-5 for the parts outside the CDR3, the full variable domain is DGGITQSPKYLFRKEGQNVTLSCEQNLNHDAMYWYRQDPGQGLRLIYYSQIVNDFQKGDIAEGYSVSREKKESFPLTVTSAQKNPTAFYLCASSLQGISQPQHFGDGTRLSIL.